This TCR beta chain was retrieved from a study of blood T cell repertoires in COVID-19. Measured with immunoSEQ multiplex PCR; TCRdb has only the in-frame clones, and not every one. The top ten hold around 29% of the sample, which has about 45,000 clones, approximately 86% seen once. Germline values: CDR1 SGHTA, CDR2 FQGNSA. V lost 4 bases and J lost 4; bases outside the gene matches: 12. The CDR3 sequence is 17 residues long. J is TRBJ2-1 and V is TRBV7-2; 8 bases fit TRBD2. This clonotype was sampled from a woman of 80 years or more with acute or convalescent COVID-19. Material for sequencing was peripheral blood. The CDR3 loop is CASSSTGTRDYYNEQFF. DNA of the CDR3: TGTGCCAGCAGCTCGACCGGGACTAGGGACTATTACAATGAGCAGTTCTTC.